This T cell receptor beta chain was documented in a study of blood T cell repertoires in COVID-19. As handled by the study authors: Using reference gene primer amplification, nucleated cell counts were estimated. Measured with immunoSEQ multiplex PCR; TCRdb has only the in-frame clones, and not every one. The V and J calls and clone size are taken from that table; D and trimming were inferred from the DNA. The sample comprises under 250,000 clones, about 80% of which are singletons, and less than 2.5% rests with the top ten. J was trimmed by 4 bases and V by 6 bases; bases with no gene match: 9. CDR3 length: 15 amino acids. Germline V lookup: CDR1 MNHEY, CDR2 SVGAGI.

V is TRBV6-5 and J is TRBJ1-2; 9 nucleotides agree with TRBD1. The sequencing input was peripheral blood. This sequence was found in a woman aged 60-75 years with acute or convalescent COVID-19. CDR3 in amino acids: CASSQRRDRVYGYTF. The DNA for the CDR3 is TGTGCCAGCAGCCAAAGAAGGGACAGGGTCTATGGCTACACCTTC.